This T cell receptor beta chain stems from a study of post-analysis software for immune sequencing data. Study-level points and caveats: The five TRBV segments detected at higher frequency in patients than in controls included TRBV5-6, TRBV5-1 and TRBV20-1.

Unique molecular identifiers were carried by the TCR beta cDNA libraries. MiXCR, run by TCRdb on the PCR reads, gives a single entry per CDR3 protein. This table has about 430,000 distinct CDR3 sequences, 39% appearing once. This clonotype has only a few counts. Its antigen is undetermined. Germline trimming cut 3 bases from V and 4 bases from J; bases unmatched to any gene: 10. This CDR3 comprises 16 residues. Germline CDR1 and CDR2: SQVTM and ANQGSEA. The clonotype was recovered from a girl aged 2-10 years with multiple sclerosis. The gene calls are TRBV29-1 and TRBJ2-1, with 9 bases lining up with TRBD2. Source material: blood. This chain's CDR3 is CSVEFALAGTYNEQFF. The CDR3 coding sequence is TGCAGCGTTGAGTTTGCCCTAGCGGGAACTTACAATGAGCAGTTCTTC.